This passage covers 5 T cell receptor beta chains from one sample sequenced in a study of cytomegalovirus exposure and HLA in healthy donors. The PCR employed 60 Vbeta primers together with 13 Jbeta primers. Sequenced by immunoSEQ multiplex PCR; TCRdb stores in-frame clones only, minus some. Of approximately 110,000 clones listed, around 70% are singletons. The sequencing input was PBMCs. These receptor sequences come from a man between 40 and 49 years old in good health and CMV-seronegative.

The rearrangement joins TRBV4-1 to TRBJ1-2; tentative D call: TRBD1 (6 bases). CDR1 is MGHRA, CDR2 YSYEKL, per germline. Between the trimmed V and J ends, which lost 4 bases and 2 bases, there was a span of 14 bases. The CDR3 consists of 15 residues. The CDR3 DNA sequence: TGCGCCAGCAGCCCATCATGGGGGCAGAACTATGGCTACACCTTC. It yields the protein CASSPSWGQNYGYTF.

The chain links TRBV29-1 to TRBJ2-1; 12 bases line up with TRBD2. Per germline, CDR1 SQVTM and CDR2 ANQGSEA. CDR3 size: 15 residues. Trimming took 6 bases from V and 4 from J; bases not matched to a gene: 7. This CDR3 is CSVPTSGSRYNEQFF. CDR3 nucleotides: TGCAGCGTCCCGACTAGCGGGAGCCGTTACAATGAGCAGTTCTTC.

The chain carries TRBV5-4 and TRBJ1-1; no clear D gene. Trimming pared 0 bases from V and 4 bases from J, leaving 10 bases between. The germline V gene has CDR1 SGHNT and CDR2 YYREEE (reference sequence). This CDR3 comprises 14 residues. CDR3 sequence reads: CASSLVAETTEAFF. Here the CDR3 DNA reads TGTGCCAGCAGCTTGGTGGCGGAGACCACTGAAGCTTTCTTT.

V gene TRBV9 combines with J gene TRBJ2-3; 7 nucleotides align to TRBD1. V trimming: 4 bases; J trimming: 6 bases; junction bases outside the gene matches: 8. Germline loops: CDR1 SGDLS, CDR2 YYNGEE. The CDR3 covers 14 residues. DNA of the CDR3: TGTGCCAGCAGCCTTAACAGGGGAACTGATACGCAGTATTTT. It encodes CASSLNRGTDTQYF.

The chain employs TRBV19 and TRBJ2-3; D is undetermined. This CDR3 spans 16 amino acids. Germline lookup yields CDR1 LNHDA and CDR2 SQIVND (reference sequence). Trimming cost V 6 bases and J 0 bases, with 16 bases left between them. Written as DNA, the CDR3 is TGTGCCAGTAGCCCAGGTCCGCTCACTAGCACAGATACGCAGTATTTT. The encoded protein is CASSPGPLTSTDTQYF.